Shown below are 10 T cell receptor beta chains from a single sample sequenced in a study of blood T cell repertoires in COVID-19. The assay was immunoSEQ multiplex PCR, and TCRdb's table has in-frame clones only and misses some. The table lists 150,000 to 200,000 clones, around four fifths of them singletons. The material sequenced was peripheral blood. The source of these receptors is a woman at least 80 years old with COVID-19, enrolled during active disease.

J is TRBJ1-4 and V is TRBV4-1; 7 bases agree with TRBD1. Germline V lookup: CDR1 MGHRA, CDR2 YSYEKL. This CDR3 region has 14 residues. J gave up 8 bases and V 3 bases, and 6 bases lay outside the gene matches. The CDR3 reads CASSQRTGGEKLFF. CDR3 nucleotide sequence: TGCGCCAGCAGCCAGAGGACAGGAGGGGAAAAACTGTTTTTT.

This rearrangement joins TRBV19 to TRBJ2-6, with 8 bases aligning to TRBD1. This CDR3 has 17 amino acids. Germline V CDR1 and CDR2: LNHDA, SQIVND (reference sequence). V lost 3 bases to trimming and J lost 0 bases; unmatched junction nucleotides: 4. In DNA form, the CDR3 reads TGTGCCAGTAGTATTGTCCAGGGGGCCTCTGGGGCCAACGTCCTGACTTTC. Translation: CASSIVQGASGANVLTF.

This sequence joins TRBV7-3 and TRBJ2-2; the D gene is possibly TRBD2 (5 bases). CDR3 length: 15 residues. CDR1 is SGHTA, CDR2 FQGTGA, per germline. Trimming cost V 5 bases and J 4 bases, with 14 bases left between them. CDR3 residues: CASSPLGAATGELFF. The CDR3 DNA reads as TGTGCCAGCAGCCCGTTGGGAGCGGCCACCGGGGAGCTGTTTTTT.

A few counts support this clone. This chain joins TRBV6-2 or TRBV6-3 and TRBJ1-5, with 10 bases identical to TRBD1. The germline CDR1 and CDR2 sequences are MNHEY and SVGEGT. The ends lost 7 bases at V and 6 bases at J; junction bases unmatched: 6. CDR3 length equals 14 residues. The CDR3 spells CASNPGQGGQPQHF. The CDR3 nucleotides read TGTGCCAGCAACCCCGGACAGGGGGGTCAGCCCCAGCATTTT.

The V call is TRBV7-9, the J call TRBJ1-1; possibly TRBD1 for D (5 bases). The CDR3 extends over 13 amino acids. Per the germline V gene, CDR1 is SEHNR and CDR2 is FQNEAQ (reference sequence). Trimming shortened V by 3 bases and J by 4 bases, and 9 bases separated the two germline ends. CDR3 DNA: TGTGCCAGCAGCTTCGGGGGGACCACTGAAGCTTTCTTT. Encoded protein: CASSFGGTTEAFF.

The V gene is TRBV2, the J gene TRBJ1-4; TRBD1 is a possible D gene (5 bases). V was trimmed by 11 bases and J by 8 bases, leaving 18 bases between them. The CDR3 runs 13 residues. From germline, CDR1 is SNHLY and CDR2 FYNNEI. In nucleotides, the CDR3 is TGTGCCTCCAAGAGGGGAGGAGAGGAAAAACTGTTTTTT. It yields the protein CASKRGGEEKLFF.

CDR3 sequence reads: CASSSQQGSGEKLFF. DNA of the CDR3: TGTGCCAGCAGCTCGCAACAGGGTAGTGGGGAAAAACTGTTTTTT. The genes are TRBV5-6 and TRBJ1-4; a weak D match, TRBD1 (6 bases). The V and J ends lost 3 bases and 8 bases respectively, with 17 bases between them. The germline V gene has CDR1 SGHDT and CDR2 YYEEEE. The CDR3 sequence is 15 residues long.

J is TRBJ2-3 and V is TRBV5-1; 12 nucleotides match TRBD2. With V trimmed by 9 bases and J by 0 bases, 5 bases remained unmatched. This CDR3 spans 15 amino acids. The germline gives CDR1 SGHRS, CDR2 YFSETQ. The CDR3 protein is CATQTSGGSTDTQYF. Here the CDR3 DNA reads TGCGCCACCCAGACTAGCGGGGGCAGCACAGATACGCAGTATTTT.

The J gene is TRBJ2-4, the V gene TRBV7-9; 7 nucleotides match TRBD2. V was pared by 2 bases and J by 0 bases, with 4 bases of the junction left unmatched. Per the germline V gene, CDR1 is SEHNR and CDR2 is FQNEAQ (reference sequence). This CDR3 region has 16 residues. In DNA, the CDR3 is TGTGCCAGCAGCTTATCGGGGGGAGTAGCCAAAAACATTCAGTACTTC. This encodes CASSLSGGVAKNIQYF.

The chain joins TRBV20-1 to TRBJ1-5; 7 bases are a match to TRBD1. Germline CDR1 reads DFQATT; CDR2 reads SNEGSKA (reference sequence). J was trimmed by 2 bases and V by 3 bases; bases with no gene match: 7. This CDR3 contains 15 residues. CDR3 loop: CSASEGARGNQPQHF. DNA of the CDR3: TGCAGTGCTAGTGAGGGGGCGCGGGGCAATCAGCCCCAGCATTTT.